The clone carrying this T cell receptor (beta chain) came up a few times. Libraries were prepared by immunoSEQ multiplex PCR; TCRdb keeps only in-frame clonotypes and omits some of them. The sample lists a few hundred thousand clones, 65% to 85% occurring once. The sample comes from a study of blood T cell repertoires in COVID-19. Study details: Sources were T cells, B-cell-depleted T cells, or PBMCs; the material itself was cDNA or gDNA.

Participants' reported clinical history set cohort assignment. Each recovered donor of Cohort 3 presented with two negative PCRs, clearance, or symptom resolution. The V gene end was trimmed by 4 bases and the J gene end by 0 bases; junction bases not matched to a gene: 8. There are 16 residues in the CDR3. CDR1 is MNHEY and CDR2 is SVGAGI in the germline V gene. The TCR was taken from a man aged 50 to 59 who had recovered from COVID-19. Sequenced input: PBMCs or T cells enriched from blood (not recorded which). The chain uses TRBV6-5 and TRBJ1-2; 7 positions agree with TRBD1. CDR3: CASSWGAGTANYGYTF. The CDR3 region has the DNA TGTGCCAGCAGTTGGGGAGCCGGGACAGCTAACTATGGCTACACCTTC.